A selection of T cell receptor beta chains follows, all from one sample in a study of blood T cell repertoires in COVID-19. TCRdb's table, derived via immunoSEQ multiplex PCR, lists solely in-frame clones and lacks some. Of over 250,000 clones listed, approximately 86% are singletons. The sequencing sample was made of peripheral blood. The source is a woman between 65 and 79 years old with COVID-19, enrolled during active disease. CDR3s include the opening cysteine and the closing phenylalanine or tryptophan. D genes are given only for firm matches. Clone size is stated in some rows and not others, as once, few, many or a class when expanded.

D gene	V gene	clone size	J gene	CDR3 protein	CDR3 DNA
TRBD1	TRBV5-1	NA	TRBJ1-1	CASSFDRGPTEAFF	TGCGCCAGCAGCTTCGACAGGGGGCCCACTGAAGCTTTCTTT
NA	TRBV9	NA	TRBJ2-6	CASSFQTNVLTF	TGTGCCAGCAGCTTCCAGACCAACGTCCTGACTTTC
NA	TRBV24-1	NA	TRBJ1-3	CATSAPGDSGNTIYF	TGTGCCACCAGTGCCCCCGGGGACTCTGGAAACACCATATATTTT
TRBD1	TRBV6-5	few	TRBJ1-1	CASSYSIRQGAFF	TGTGCCAGCAGTTACTCGATACGACAGGGGGCTTTCTTT
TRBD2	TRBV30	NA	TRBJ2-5	CALGLTGGTQYF	TGTGCCCTGGGACTCACGGGGGGGACCCAGTACTTC
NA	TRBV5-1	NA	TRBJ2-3	CASSLLLRGDTQYF	TGCGCCAGCAGCTTATTACTCAGGGGAGATACGCAGTATTTT
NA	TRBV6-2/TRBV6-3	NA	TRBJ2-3	CASSFPTFGDTPSTDTQYF	TGTGCCAGCAGTTTCCCTACCTTCGGGGATACCCCGAGCACAGATACGCAGTATTTT
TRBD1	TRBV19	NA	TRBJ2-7	CASSMTGTAYEQYF	TGTGCCAGTAGTATGACTGGGACAGCCTACGAGCAGTACTTC
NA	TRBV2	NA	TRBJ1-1	CASSPIQGSTEAFF	TGTGCCAGCAGCCCTATACAGGGCAGCACTGAAGCTTTCTTT
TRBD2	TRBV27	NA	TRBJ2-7	CASSLTSALEQYF	TGTGCCAGCAGCCTTACTAGCGCCCTGGAGCAGTACTTC
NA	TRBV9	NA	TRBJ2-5	CASSVGSGGGETQYF	TGTGCCAGCAGCGTAGGTAGCGGTGGGGGGGAGACCCAGTACTTC
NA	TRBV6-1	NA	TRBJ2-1	CASSELWGGRNEQFF	TGTGCCAGCAGTGAATTGTGGGGGGGCAGGAATGAGCAGTTCTTC
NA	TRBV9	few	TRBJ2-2	CASSVSVRDTGELFF	TGTGCCAGCAGCGTATCTGTCAGGGACACCGGGGAGCTGTTTTTT
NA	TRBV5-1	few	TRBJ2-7	CASSFTGPPSYEQYF	TGCGCCAGCAGCTTCACAGGTCCCCCCTCCTACGAGCAGTACTTC
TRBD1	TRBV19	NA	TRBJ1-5	CASSIDQGVLPQHF	TGTGCCAGTAGTATAGATCAGGGGGTGCTGCCCCAGCATTTT
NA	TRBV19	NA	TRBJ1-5	CASSTPGGNQPQHF	TGTGCCAGTAGTACCCCAGGGGGCAATCAGCCCCAGCATTTT
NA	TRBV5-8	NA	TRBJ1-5	CASSLSPPGQPQHF	TGTGCCAGCAGCTTGTCCCCTCCGGGTCAGCCCCAGCATTTT
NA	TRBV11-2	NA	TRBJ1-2	CASSPAQDYGYTF	TGTGCCAGCAGCCCCGCCCAGGACTATGGCTACACCTTC
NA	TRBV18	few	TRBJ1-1	CASSPYQGRNTEAFF	TGTGCCAGCTCACCATATCAGGGGAGGAACACTGAAGCTTTCTTT
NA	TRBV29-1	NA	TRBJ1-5	CSVEVSGNQPQHF	TGCAGCGTTGAGGTTTCAGGGAATCAGCCCCAGCATTTT
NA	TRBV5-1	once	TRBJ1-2	CASSLAEELYGYTF	TGCGCCAGCAGCTTGGCCGAGGAGCTCTATGGCTACACCTTC
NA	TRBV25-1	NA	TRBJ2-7	CASSVTGYEQYF	TGTGCCAGCAGTGTTACGGGGTACGAGCAGTACTTC
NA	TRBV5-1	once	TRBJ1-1	CASSFSIGSGTEAFF	TGCGCCAGCAGCTTTTCTATCGGGAGTGGCACTGAAGCTTTCTTT
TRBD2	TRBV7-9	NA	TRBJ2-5	CASSLGASGVETQYF	TGTGCCAGCAGCTTAGGCGCTAGCGGGGTAGAGACCCAGTACTTC
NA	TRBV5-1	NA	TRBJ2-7	CASSLSRVEQYF	TGCGCCAGCAGCTTGAGCAGGGTCGAGCAGTACTTC
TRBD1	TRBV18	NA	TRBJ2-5	CASSNQGGERGTQYF	TGTGCCAGCTCAAATCAAGGGGGCGAACGGGGGACCCAGTACTTC
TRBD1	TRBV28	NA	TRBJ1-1	CASSPDRGYNTEAFF	TGTGCCAGCAGCCCTGACAGGGGGTACAACACTGAAGCTTTCTTT
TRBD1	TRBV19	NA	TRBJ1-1	CASGRGQGSLNTEAFF	TGTGCCAGTGGAAGAGGACAGGGGTCCCTGAACACTGAAGCTTTCTTT
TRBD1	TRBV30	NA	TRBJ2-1	CALGTGAGSNEQFF	TGTGCCCTAGGGACAGGTGCAGGATCCAATGAGCAGTTCTTC
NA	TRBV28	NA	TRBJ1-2	CASSSEGRWGYTF	TGTGCCAGCAGTTCAGAGGGCCGATGGGGCTACACCTTC
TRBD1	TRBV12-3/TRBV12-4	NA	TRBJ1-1	CASSRQGATEAFF	TGTGCCAGCAGTAGACAGGGGGCCACTGAAGCTTTCTTT
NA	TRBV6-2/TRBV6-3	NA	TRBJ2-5	CASSYSRFTETQYF	TGTGCCAGCAGTTACTCGCGCTTTACAGAGACCCAGTACTTC
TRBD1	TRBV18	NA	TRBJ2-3	CASSPFAGQGTDTQYF	TGTGCCAGCTCACCCTTTGCGGGACAGGGCACAGATACGCAGTATTTT
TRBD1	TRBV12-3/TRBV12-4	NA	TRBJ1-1	CASSRDRGAAFF	TGTGCCAGCAGCCGGGACAGGGGGGCAGCTTTCTTT
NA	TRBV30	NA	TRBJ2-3	CAWSALVGTDTQYF	TGTGCCTGGTCCGCGTTAGTCGGCACAGATACGCAGTATTTT
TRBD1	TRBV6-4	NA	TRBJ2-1	CASSPTGGGNEQFF	TGTGCCAGCAGCCCGACAGGGGGAGGGAATGAGCAGTTCTTC
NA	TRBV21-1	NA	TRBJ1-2	CASSPQDRQGKAYGYTF	TGTGCCAGCAGCCCCCAAGATAGACAGGGTAAGGCCTATGGCTACACCTTC
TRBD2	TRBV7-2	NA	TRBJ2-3	CASSLDLAGTDTQYF	TGTGCCAGCAGCTTAGATCTAGCGGGCACAGATACGCAGTATTTT
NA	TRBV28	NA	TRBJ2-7	CASSLWSAGYDEQYF	TGTGCCAGCAGTTTATGGAGCGCTGGTTACGACGAGCAGTACTTC
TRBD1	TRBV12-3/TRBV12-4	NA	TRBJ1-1	CASSAGQGTEAFF	TGTGCCAGCAGTGCCGGACAGGGGACTGAAGCTTTCTTT
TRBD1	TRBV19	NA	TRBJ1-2	CASMGQGGGNGYTF	TGTGCCAGTATGGGACAGGGGGGGGGTAATGGCTACACCTTC